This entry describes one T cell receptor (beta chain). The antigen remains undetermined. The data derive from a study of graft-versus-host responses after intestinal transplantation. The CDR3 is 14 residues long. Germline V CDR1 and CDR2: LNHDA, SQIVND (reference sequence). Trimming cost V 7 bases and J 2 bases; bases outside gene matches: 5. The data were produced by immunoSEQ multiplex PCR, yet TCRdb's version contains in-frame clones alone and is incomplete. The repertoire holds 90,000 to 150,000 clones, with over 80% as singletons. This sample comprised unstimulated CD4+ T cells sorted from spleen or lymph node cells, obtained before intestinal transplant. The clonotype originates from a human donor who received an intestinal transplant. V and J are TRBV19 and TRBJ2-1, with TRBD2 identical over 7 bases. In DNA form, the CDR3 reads TGTGCCAGTATCCCTAGCGGTACCTACAATGAGCAGTTCTTC. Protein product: CASIPSGTYNEQFF.